This record looks at one T cell receptor (beta chain) sequence and its context. Its cognate antigen is unknown. Sequenced material consisted of expressed TCRB transcripts (all of the isolated RNA was reverse transcribed). Millions of reads, on average, came from each naive, central memory and regulatory T cell sample. Using immunoSEQ multiplex PCR, the repertoire was profiled, and TCRdb retains in-frame clones only, with some absent. The sample lists about 41,000 clones, 60% to 75% occurring once. This CDR3 region has 14 residues. V lost 5 bases and J lost 6, with 14 bases in between. CDR1 is SGHDN, CDR2 FVKESK, per germline. The record originates from a study of beta chain features in type 1 diabetes. Study-level points and caveats: There was a moderate but significant shortening of TCRB CDR3s in all four CD4+ subsets of Type 1 diabetes patients.

This chain uses TRBV14 with TRBJ2-1; D gene ambiguous. Sequencing used Tregs from blood. This sequence was found in a man aged 30 to 45 with type 1 diabetes. Some clones in this sample may be carry-over from other donors' samples. The CDR3: CASSFRSLSNEQFF. CDR3 DNA sequence: TGTGCCAGCAGCTTCCGGTCCTTGAGCAATGAGCAGTTCTTC. Variable domain in full (rest from reference TRBV14 and TRBJ2-1): EAGVTQFPSHSVIEKGQTVTLRCDPISGHDNLYWYRRVMGKEIKFLLHFVKESKQDESGMPNNRFLAERTGGTYSTLKVQPAELEDSGVYFCASSFRSLSNEQFFGPGTRLTVL.